This T cell receptor (beta chain) was captured in a study of OX40 agonist ivuxolimab in advanced cancers. A note on the overall study: Ivuxolimab was a fully human IgG2 agonistic monoclonal antibody targeting the costimulatory receptor OX40 (CD134). Prior anti-PD-1, anti-PD-L1 or anti-CTLA-4 therapy was permitted, and about 40% of dose-escalation patients had received checkpoint inhibitors. A male proportion of 82.7% and a mean age of approximately 61 years, ranging from about 23 to 90, were recorded for the dose-escalation cohort. The paper reports the monotherapy dose-escalation portion (N of about 52 patients) of the phase I ivuxolimab trial. Three dose-escalation patients achieved partial responses, one with hepatocellular carcinoma and two with cutaneous melanoma. Of the 50 to 55 patients in dose escalation, 19 had hepatocellular carcinoma, around 15 had melanoma, 9 had renal cell carcinoma and 9 had head and neck cancer. The point of sequencing TCRbeta in the periphery was to test whether ivuxolimab changed TCR sequence diversity and drove clonal T-cell expansion. Intravenous ivuxolimab was administered to patients every 2 weeks at six dose levels: 0.01, 0.1, 0.3, 1.5, 3 and 10 mg/kg. Results and caveats for the whole study, not just this receptor: Which antigens the clonally expanded peripheral T cells were specific for was not determined. At doses of 0.1 to 3.0 mg/kg, clonal expansion of both CD4+ and CD8+ blood T cells was observed from baseline to week 6. In the 0.1-3.0 mg/kg groups, partial responders had among the lowest normalized peripheral clonal expansion, particularly in CD8+ T cells. Low levels of normalized T-cell clonal expansion were also seen in some patients who did not respond. After ivuxolimab, more expanded clones were found on average in CD8+ T cells than in CD4+ T cells.

Worth noting for this clone: The specificity of this receptor is unknown. Base qualities are not at hand, and no much larger clone is one base apart.

Inclusive of the bounding cysteine and phenylalanine, the CDR3 is 16 residues long. Just the 48-base CDR3 DNA is kept, in frame starting at base 1. The germline V gene supplies CDR1 SGHVS and CDR2 FNYEAQ. The germline ends are 12 bases apart after V is trimmed by 2 bases and J by 0 bases. The trial excluded patients who had a history of autoimmune disease or who were on systemic immunosuppression. In every dose cohort, peripheral blood was drawn for TCR sequencing at baseline, cycle 4 day 1, and cycle 7 day 1. Samples came from an open-label, multicenter, first-in-human phase I dose-escalation trial of ivuxolimab. Adults with locally advanced or metastatic melanoma, renal cell carcinoma, hepatocellular carcinoma or head and neck squamous cell carcinoma were enrolled in the trial. Before TCR sequencing, CD4+ T cells and CD8+ T cells were sorted from peripheral blood as separate populations. For sequencing of the TCRbeta CDR3 region, genomic DNA was extracted from the sorted cells. TCRbeta CDR3 regions were sequenced using the immunoSEQ Assay. Drawn from immuneACCESS, this table holds only the in-frame rearrangements with V and J called that TCRdb kept. Clones are partly lost; checked studies trace under half to an unresolved V gene and leave the rest unexplained. The sample records 15,000 to 20,000 clones, around 92% of which are singletons. The ten most abundant clones make up under 9% of the sample.

The specimen was CD4+ or CD8+ T cells sorted from blood, collected in a trial of the OX40 agonist ivuxolimab. The sequence was collected from an adult with an advanced solid tumor such as melanoma, head and neck, liver or kidney cancer. Recombination linked TRBV7-6 to TRBJ2-3; a tentative D match to TRBD2 spans 6 bases. The CDR3 region reads CASSLIIAASTDTQYF. DNA sequence: TGTGCCAGCAGCTTAATCATAGCGGCTAGCACAGATACGCAGTATTTT.